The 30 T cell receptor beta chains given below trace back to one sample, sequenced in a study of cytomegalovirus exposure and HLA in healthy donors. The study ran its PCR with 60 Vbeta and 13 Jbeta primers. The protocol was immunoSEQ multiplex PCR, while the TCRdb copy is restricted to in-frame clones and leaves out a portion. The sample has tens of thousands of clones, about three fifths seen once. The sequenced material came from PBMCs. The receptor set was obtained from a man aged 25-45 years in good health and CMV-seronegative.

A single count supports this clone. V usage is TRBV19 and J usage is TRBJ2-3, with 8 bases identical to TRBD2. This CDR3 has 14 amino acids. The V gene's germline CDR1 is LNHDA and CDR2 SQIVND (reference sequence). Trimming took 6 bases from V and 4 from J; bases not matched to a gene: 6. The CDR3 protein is CASRKSGRPDTQYF. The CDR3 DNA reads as TGTGCCAGTAGGAAAAGCGGGAGACCAGATACGCAGTATTTT.

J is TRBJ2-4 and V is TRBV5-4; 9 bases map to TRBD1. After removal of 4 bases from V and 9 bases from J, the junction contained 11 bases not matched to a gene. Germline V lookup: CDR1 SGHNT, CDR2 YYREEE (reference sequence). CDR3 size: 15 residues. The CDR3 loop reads CASSLEGQGEGIQYF. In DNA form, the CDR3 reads TGTGCCAGCAGCCTAGAGGGACAGGGCGAAGGCATTCAGTACTTC.

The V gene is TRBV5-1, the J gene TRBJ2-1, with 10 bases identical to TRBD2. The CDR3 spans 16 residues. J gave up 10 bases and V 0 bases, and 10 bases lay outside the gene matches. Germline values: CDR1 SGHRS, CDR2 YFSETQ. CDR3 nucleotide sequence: TGCGCCAGCAGCTTGGTAGTAGCGGGAGGCCTCGAGGAGCAGTTCTTC. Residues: CASSLVVAGGLEEQFF.

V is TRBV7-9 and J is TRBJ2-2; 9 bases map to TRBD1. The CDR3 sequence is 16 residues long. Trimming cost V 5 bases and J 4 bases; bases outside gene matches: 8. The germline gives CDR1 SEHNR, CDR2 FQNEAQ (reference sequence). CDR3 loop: CASSPGQGKSTGELFF. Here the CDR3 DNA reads TGTGCCAGCAGCCCAGGACAGGGGAAGAGCACCGGGGAGCTGTTTTTT.

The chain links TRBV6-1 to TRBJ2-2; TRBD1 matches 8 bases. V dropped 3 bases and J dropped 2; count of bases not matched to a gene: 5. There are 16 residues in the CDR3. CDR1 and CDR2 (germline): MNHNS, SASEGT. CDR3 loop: CASSDTGTGNTGELFF. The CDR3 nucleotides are TGTGCCAGCAGTGACACCGGGACAGGAAACACCGGGGAGCTGTTTTTT.

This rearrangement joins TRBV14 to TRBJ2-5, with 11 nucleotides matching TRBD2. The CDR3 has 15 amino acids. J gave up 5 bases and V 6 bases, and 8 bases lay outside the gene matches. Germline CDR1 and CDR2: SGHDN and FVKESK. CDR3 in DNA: TGTGCCAGCAGTCCGTTAGCGGGGGGGACGGAGACCCAGTACTTC. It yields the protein CASSPLAGGTETQYF. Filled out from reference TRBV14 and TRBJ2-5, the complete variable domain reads EAGVTQFPSHSVIEKGQTVTLRCDPISGHDNLYWYRRVMGKEIKFLLHFVKESKQDESGMPNNRFLAERTGGTYSTLKVQPAELEDSGVYFCASSPLAGGTETQYFGPGTRLLVL.

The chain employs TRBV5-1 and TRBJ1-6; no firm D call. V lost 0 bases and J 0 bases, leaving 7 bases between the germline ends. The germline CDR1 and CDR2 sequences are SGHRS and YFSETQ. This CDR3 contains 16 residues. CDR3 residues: CASSLEGSSYNSPLHF. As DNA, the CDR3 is TGCGCCAGCAGCTTGGAAGGGAGCTCCTATAATTCACCCCTCCACTTT. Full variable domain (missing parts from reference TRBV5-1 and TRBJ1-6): KAGVTQTPRYLIKTRGQQVTLSCSPISGHRSVSWYQQTPGQGLQFLFEYFSETQRNKGNFPGRFSGRQFSNSRSEMNVSTLELGDSALYLCASSLEGSSYNSPLHFGNGTRLTVT.

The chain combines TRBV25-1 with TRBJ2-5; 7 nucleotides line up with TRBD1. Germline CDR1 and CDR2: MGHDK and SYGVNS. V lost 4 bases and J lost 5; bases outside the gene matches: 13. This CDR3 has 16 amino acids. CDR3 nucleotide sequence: TGTGCCAGCAGTGGGTCCTACTTAGGACAGGCCGAGACCCAGTACTTC. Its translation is CASSGSYLGQAETQYF.

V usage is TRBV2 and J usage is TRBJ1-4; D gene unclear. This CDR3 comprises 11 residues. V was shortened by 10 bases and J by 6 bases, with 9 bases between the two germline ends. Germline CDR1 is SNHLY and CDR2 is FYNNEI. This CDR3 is CATQNYEKLFF. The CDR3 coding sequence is TGTGCCACACAGAACTATGAAAAACTGTTTTTT.

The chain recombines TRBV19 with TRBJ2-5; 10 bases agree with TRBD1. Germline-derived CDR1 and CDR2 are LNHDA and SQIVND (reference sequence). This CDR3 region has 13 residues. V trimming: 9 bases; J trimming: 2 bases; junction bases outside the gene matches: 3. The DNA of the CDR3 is TGTGCCAGCCGGGACAGGGGTCAAGAGACCCAGTACTTC. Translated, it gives CASRDRGQETQYF.

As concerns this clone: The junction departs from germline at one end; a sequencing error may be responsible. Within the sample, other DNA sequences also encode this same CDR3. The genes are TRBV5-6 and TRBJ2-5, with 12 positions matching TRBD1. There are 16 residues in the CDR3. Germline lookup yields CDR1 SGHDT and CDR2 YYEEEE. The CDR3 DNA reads TGTGCCAGCAGTTTGGGACAGGGGGCGCCGGGAGAGACCCAGTACTTC. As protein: CASSLGQGAPGETQYF.

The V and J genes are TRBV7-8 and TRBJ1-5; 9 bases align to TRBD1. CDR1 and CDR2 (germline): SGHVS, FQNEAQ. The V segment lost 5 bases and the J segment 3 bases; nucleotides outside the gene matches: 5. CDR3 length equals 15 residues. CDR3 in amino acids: CASSPRTGDNQPQHF. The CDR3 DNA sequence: TGTGCCAGCAGCCCCCGGACAGGGGACAATCAGCCCCAGCATTTT.

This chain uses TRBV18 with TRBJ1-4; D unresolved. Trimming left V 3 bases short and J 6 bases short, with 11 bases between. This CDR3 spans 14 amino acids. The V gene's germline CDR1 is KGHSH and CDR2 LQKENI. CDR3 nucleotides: TGTGCCAGCTCACCCAATGCTCAGGATGAAAAACTGTTTTTT. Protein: CASSPNAQDEKLFF.

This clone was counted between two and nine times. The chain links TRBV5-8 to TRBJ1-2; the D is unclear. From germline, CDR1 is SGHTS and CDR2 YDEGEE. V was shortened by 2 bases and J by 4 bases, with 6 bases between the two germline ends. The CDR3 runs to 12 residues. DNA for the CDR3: TGTGCCAGCAGCTTTACAAGCTATGGCTACACCTTC. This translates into CASSFTSYGYTF.

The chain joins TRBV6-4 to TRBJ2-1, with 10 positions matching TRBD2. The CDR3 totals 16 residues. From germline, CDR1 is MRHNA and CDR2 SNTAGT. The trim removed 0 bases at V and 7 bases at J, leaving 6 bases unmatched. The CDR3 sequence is CASSDSASGSVNEQFF. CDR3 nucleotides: TGTGCCAGCAGTGACTCGGCTAGCGGGAGTGTTAATGAGCAGTTCTTC.

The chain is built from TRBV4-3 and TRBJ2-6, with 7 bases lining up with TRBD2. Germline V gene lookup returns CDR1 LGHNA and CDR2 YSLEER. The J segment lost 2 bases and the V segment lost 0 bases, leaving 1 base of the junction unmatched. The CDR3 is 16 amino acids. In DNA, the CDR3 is TGCGCCAGCAGCCAAGAGGGAGGGGCTGGGGCCAACGTCCTGACTTTC. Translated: CASSQEGGAGANVLTF.

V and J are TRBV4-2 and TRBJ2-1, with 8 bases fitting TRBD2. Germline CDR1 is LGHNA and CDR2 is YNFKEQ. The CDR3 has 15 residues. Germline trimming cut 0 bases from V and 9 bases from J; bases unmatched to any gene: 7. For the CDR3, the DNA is TGTGCCAGCAGCCAAGATTTTCGGGGGGGTGGTGAGCAGTTCTTC. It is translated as CASSQDFRGGGEQFF.

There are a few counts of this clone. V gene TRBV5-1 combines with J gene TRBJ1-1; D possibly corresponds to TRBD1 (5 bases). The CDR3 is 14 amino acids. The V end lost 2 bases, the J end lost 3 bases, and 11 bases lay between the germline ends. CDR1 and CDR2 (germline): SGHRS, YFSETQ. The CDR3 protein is CASSFSEGYTEAFF. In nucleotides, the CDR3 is TGCGCCAGCAGCTTTTCGGAGGGGTACACTGAAGCTTTCTTT.

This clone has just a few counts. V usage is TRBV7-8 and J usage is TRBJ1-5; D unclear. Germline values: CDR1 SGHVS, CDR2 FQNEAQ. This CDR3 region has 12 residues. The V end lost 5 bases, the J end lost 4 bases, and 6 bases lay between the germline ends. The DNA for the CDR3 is TGTGCCAGCAGCGCGGGAAATCAGCCCCAGCATTTT. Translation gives CASSAGNQPQHF.

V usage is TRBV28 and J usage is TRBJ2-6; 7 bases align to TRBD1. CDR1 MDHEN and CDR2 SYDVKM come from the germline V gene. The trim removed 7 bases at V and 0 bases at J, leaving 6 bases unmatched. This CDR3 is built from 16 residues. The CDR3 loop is CASTPTGASGANVLTF. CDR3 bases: TGTGCCAGCACCCCCACAGGGGCCTCTGGGGCCAACGTCCTGACTTTC.

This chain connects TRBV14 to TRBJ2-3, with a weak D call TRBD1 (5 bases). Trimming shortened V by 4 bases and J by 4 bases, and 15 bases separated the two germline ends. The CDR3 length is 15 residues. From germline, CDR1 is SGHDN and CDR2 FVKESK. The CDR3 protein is CASSLLWQGADTQYF. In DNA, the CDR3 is TGTGCCAGCAGCCTCCTCTGGCAGGGCGCAGATACGCAGTATTTT.

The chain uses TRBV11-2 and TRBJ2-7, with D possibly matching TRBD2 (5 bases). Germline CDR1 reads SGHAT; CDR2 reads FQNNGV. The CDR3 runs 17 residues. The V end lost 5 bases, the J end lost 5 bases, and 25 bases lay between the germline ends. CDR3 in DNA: TGTGCCAGCAGCCGCGACACGGGGATTCTGGGGTCTGACGAGCAGTACTTC. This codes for CASSRDTGILGSDEQYF.

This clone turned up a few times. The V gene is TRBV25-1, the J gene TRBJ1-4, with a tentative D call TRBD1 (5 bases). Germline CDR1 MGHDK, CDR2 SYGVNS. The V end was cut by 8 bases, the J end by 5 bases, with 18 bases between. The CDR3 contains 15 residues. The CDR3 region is CASCCDGGRNEKLFF. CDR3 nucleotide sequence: TGTGCCAGCTGTTGCGACGGGGGGAGAAATGAAAAACTGTTTTTT.

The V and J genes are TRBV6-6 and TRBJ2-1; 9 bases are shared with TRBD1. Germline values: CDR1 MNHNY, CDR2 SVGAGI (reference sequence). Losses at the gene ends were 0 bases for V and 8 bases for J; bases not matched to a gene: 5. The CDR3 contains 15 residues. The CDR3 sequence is CASSYSLDRGDEQFF. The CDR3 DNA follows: TGTGCCAGCAGTTACTCTCTGGACAGGGGAGATGAGCAGTTCTTC.

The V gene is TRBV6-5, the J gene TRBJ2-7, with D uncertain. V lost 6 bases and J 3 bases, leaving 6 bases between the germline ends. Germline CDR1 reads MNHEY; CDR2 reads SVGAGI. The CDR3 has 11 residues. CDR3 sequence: CASRFNYEQYF. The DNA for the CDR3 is TGTGCCAGCAGATTCAACTACGAGCAGTACTTC.

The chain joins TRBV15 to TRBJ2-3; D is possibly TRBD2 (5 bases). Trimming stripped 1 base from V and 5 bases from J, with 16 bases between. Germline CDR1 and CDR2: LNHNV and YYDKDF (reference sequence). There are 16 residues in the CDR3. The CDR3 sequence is CATSRGHGESKDTQYF. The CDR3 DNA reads TGTGCCACCAGCAGAGGACACGGGGAATCAAAAGATACGCAGTATTTT.

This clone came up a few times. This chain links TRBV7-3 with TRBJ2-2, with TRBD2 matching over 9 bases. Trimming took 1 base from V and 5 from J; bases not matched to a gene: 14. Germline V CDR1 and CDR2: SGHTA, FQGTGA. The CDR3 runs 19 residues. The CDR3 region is CASSLKGTSFGSGTGELFF. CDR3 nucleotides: TGTGCCAGCAGCTTAAAGGGGACTAGCTTTGGTTCGGGGACCGGGGAGCTGTTTTTT.

CDR3: CASSVANQGNTEAFF. The CDR3 bases are TGTGCCAGCAGCGTAGCTAACCAGGGGAACACTGAAGCTTTCTTT. The chain recombines TRBV9 with TRBJ1-1; TRBD1 might be the D (5 bases). The length of the CDR3 is 15 residues. Germline lookup yields CDR1 SGDLS and CDR2 YYNGEE. V shed 0 bases and J shed 1 base, with 10 bases lying between them.

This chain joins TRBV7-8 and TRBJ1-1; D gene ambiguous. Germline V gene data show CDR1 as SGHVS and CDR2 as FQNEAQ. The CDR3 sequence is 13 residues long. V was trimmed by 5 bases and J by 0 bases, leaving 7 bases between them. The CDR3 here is CASSRELNTEAFF. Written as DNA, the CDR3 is TGTGCCAGCAGCAGAGAGTTGAACACTGAAGCTTTCTTT.

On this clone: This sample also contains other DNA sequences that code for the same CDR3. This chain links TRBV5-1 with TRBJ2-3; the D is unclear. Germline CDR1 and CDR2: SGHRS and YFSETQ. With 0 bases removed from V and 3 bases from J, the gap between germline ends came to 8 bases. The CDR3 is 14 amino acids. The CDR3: CASSLAVGTDTQYF. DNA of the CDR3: TGCGCCAGCAGCTTGGCGGTCGGGACAGATACGCAGTATTTT.